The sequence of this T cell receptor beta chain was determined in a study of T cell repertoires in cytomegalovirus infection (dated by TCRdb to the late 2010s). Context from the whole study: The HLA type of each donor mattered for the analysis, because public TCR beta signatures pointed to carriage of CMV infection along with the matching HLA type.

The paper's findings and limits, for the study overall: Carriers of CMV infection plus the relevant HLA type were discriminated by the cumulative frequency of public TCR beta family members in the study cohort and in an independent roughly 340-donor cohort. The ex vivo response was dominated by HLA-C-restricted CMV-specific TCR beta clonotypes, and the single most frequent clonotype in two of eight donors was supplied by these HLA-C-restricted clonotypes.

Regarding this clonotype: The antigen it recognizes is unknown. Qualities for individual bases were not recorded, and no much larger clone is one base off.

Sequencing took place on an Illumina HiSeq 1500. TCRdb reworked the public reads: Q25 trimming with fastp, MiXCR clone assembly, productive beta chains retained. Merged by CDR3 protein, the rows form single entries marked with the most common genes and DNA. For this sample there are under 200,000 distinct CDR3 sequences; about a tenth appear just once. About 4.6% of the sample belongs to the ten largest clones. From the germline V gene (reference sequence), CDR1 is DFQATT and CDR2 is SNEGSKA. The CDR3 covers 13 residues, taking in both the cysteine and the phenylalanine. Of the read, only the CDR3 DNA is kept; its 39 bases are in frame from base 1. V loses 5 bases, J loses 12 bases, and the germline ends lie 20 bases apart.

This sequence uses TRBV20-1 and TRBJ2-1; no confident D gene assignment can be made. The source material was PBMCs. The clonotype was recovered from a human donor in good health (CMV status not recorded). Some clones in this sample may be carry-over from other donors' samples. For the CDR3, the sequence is CSASQTVGLRQFF. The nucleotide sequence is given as TGCAGTGCTTCACAAACCGTGGGGTTGAGGCAGTTCTTC.